The 3 T cell receptor beta chains below all came from one sample that was sequenced in a study of Graves' ophthalmopathy and Graves' hyperthyroidism (dated by TCRdb to 2016 to 2018). TCRdb names Illumina HiSeq 2000 as the instrument used. For repertoire sequencing, the TCR beta CDR3 regions were amplified from RNA transcripts. HTBI primers and the Qiagen OneStep RT-PCR kit were used in a first-round RT-PCR, which was followed by a second-round multiplex PCR, size selection and purification. The raw public reads went through TCRdb reprocessing: fastp at Q25, MiXCR clone calling, in-frame beta chains kept. Entries that share a CDR3 protein sequence are merged under the most common genes and DNA. For this sample the table gives fewer than 600,000 distinct CDR3 sequences, of which approximately 15% were detected only once. The top ten clonotypes cover about 9.4% of the sample. Sequencing input: blood. The source is a woman aged 30 to 39 with Graves' ophthalmopathy. Donor details come from another sample of the same person, matched by shared clones.

The table lists this clonotype with many counts. The V gene is TRBV10-2, the J gene TRBJ1-5, with 9 nucleotides matching TRBD1. CDR3 length equals 13 residues. J lost 7 bases, V lost 7 bases, and 5 bases had no gene match. CDR1 is WSHSY, CDR2 SAAADI, per germline. The CDR3 DNA is TGCGCCAGCACGTCGGACAGGGGACAGCCCCAGCATTTT. Translating gives CASTSDRGQPQHF.

This clonotype has ten or more counts. The chain has TRBV12-3 or TRBV12-4 and TRBJ2-7; TRBD1 aligns across 7 bases. The CDR3 loop spans 13 amino acids. Unmatched junction bases numbered 5, after V lost 6 bases and J lost 3 bases. CDR3 sequence: CASRPGTDYEQYF. CDR3 coding DNA: TGTGCCAGCAGACCCGGGACAGACTACGAGCAGTACTTC.

This clonotype was detected many times. The chain uses TRBV7-8 and TRBJ2-2; 7 bases line up with TRBD1. V trimming: 1 base; J trimming: 5 bases; junction bases outside the gene matches: 7. Germline V lookup: CDR1 SGHVS, CDR2 FQNEAQ. The CDR3 covers 16 residues. This CDR3 reads CASSLVGGGITGELFF. CDR3 DNA: TGTGCCAGCAGCTTAGTAGGGGGCGGAATAACCGGGGAGCTGTTTTTT.